Presented here are 7 T cell receptor beta chains from one specimen sequenced in a study of metastatic and nonmetastatic thyroid tumors. Every patient underwent thyroid surgery untreated. TCRdb reassembled clones from the PCR reads with MiXCR. Of 30,000 to 45,000 clones listed, about a fifth are singletons. The sample comprised blood. Receptor source: a female donor with papillary thyroid cancer or a benign thyroid nodule (not recorded which). Some clones in this sample may be carry-over from other donors' samples.

This clone was seen repeatedly, ten times or more. The chain has TRBV10-3 and TRBJ2-2; D might be TRBD1 (6 bases). This CDR3 has 15 residues. V shed 8 bases and J shed 1 base, with 14 bases lying between them. The germline gives CDR1 ENHRY, CDR2 SYGVKD. CDR3 sequence (DNA): TGTGCCATCGGCGCCCTGACAGGGAACACCGGGGAGCTGTTTTTT. Amino acids: CAIGALTGNTGELFF.

Ten or more counts support this clone. The V and J genes are TRBV11-2 and TRBJ2-5; D might be TRBD1 or TRBD2, each matching 7 bases. Trimming pared 7 bases from V and 5 bases from J, leaving 11 bases between. The CDR3 is made up of 12 amino acids. Germline V gene data show CDR1 as SGHAT and CDR2 as FQNNGV. The CDR3 region has the DNA TGTGCCAGCAACCAGGGGGGGGAGACCCAGTACTTC. Amino acid sequence: CASNQGGETQYF. Together with reference TRBV11-2 and TRBJ2-5, the CDR3 gives the full variable domain: EAGVAQSPRYKIIEKRQSVAFWCNPISGHATLYWYQQILGQGPKLLIQFQNNGVVDDSQLPKDRFSAERLKGVDSTLKIQPAKLEDSAVYLCASNQGGETQYFGPGTRLLVL.

This clone was picked up many times. The chain joins TRBV11-3 to TRBJ1-1, with TRBD1 identical over 7 bases. Germline V gives CDR1 SGHNT, CDR2 YENEEA. The CDR3 is 15 residues long. V was pared by 5 bases and J by 6 bases, with 12 bases of the junction left unmatched. Written as DNA, the CDR3 is TGTGCCAGCAGCCGATTACAGGGGACACTCGCTGAAGCTTTCTTT. Translation: CASSRLQGTLAEAFF. Combining the CDR3 with reference TRBV11-3 and TRBJ1-1 gives the whole variable domain EAGVVQSPRYKIIEKKQPVAFWCNPISGHNTLYWYLQNLGQGPELLIRYENEEAVDDSQLPKDRFSAERLKGVDSTLKIQPAELGDSAVYLCASSRLQGTLAEAFFGQGTRLTVV.

This clone has a count of ten or more. The chain employs TRBV5-1 and TRBJ2-7; D is perhaps TRBD2 (6 bases). This CDR3 is built from 14 residues. From germline, CDR1 is SGHRS and CDR2 YFSETQ. V was cut by 3 bases and J by 2 bases, with 12 bases left in between. CDR3 sequence (DNA): TGCGCCAGCAGCTACCTAGCGCAAACCTACGAGCAGTACTTC. As protein: CASSYLAQTYEQYF.

This clone was seen a few times. The rearrangement joins TRBV28 to TRBJ1-5; D ambiguous. The germline V gene has CDR1 MDHEN and CDR2 SYDVKM. V was pared by 7 bases and J by 0 bases, with 4 bases between. The CDR3 has 12 amino acids. As DNA, the CDR3 is TGTGCCAGCACTGATAGCAATCAGCCCCAGCATTTT. Encoded protein: CASTDSNQPQHF.

V gene TRBV18 combines with J gene TRBJ1-3; 8 positions match TRBD1. With 8 bases clipped from V and 0 bases from J, the junction kept 3 bases outside the gene matches. The CDR3 is 14 residues long. Germline-derived CDR1 and CDR2 are KGHSH and LQKENI. CDR3 loop: CASAGQGSGNTIYF. The CDR3 nucleotides read TGTGCCAGCGCCGGACAGGGCTCTGGAAACACCATATATTTT.

The rearrangement joins TRBV7-8 to TRBJ2-7; D uncertain. The ends were cut back, 5 bases at V and 7 bases at J, with 9 bases in the middle. Germline CDR1 is SGHVS and CDR2 is FQNEAQ. This CDR3 contains 11 residues. CDR3 bases: TGTGCCAGCAGCCGCTCAGGAGAGCAGTACTTC. Translation: CASSRSGEQYF.